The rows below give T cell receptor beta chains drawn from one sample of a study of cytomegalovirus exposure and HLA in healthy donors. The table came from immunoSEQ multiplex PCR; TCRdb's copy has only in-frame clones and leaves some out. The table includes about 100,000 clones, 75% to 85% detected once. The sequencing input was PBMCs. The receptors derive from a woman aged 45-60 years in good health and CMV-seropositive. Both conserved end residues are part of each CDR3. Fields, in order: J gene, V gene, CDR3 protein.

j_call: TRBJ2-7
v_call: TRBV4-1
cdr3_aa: CASSPRTGGFYEQYF

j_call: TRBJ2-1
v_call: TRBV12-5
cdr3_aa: CASGPGLTWYNEQFF

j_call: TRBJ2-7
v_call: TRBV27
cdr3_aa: CASSLFIRSYEQYF

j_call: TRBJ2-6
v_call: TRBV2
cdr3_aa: CASIAGTSGRVAGANVLTF

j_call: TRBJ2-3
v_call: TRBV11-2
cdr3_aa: CASSRRLAGILGDTQYF

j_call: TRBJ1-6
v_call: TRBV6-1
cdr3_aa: CASSAPGHNSPLHF

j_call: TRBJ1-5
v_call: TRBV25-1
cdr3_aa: CASSAGTGASNQPQHF

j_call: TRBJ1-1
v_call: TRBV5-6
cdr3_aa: CATRGKGQGEAFF

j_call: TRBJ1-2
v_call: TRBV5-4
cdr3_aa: CASSLQGDYGYTF

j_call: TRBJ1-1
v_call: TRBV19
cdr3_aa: CASSIAAQGNTEAFF

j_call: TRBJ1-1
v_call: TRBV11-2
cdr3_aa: CASSRGVGQNTEAFF

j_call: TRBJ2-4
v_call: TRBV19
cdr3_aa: CASSILDSLGIQYF

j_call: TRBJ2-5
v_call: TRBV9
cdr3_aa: CASSVETGEIETQYF

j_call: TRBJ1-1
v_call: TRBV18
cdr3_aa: CASFTGTGGLGTEAFF

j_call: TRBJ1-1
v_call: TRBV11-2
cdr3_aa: CASSFGARMNTEAFF

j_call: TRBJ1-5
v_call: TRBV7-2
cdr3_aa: CASSPEWGRLSNQPQHF

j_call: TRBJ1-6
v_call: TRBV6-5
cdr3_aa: CASLSGTGNSPLHF

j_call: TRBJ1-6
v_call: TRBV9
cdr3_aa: CASSGQGDSPLHF

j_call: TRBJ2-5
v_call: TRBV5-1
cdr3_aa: CASSRPGTRETQYF

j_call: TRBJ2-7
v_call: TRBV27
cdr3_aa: CASSWSGDYEQYF

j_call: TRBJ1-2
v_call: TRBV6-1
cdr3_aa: CASSEDVRSYGYTF

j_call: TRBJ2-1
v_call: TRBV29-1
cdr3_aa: CSAKGSGGGEQFF

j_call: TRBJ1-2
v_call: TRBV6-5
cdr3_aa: CASKVSGTETYGYTF

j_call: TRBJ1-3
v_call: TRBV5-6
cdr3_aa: CASSLGAGVGNTIYF

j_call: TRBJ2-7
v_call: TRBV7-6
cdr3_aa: CASSPGQGVNNEQYF

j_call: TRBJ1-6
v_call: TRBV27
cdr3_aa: CASRSGTVNNSPLHF

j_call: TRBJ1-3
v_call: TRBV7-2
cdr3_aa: CASSLSSGNTIYF

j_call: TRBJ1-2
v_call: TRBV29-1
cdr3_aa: CSVEANGQVLF

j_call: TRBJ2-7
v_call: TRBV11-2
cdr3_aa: CASSQGSGQIGYEQYF

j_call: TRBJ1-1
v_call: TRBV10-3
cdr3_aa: CAISGSQGWAFF

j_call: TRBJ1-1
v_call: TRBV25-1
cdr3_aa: CASSRGGLDEAFF

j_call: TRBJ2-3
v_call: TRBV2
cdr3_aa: CASSEASGTNTDTQYF

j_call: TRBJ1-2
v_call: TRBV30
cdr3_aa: CAWRIGGRGLGGYTF

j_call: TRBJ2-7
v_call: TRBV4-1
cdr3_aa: CASSQVTSPAYEQYF

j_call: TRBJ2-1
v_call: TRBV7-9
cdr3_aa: CASSLARAGEIYNEQFF

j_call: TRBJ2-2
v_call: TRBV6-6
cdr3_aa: CASSQSGELFF

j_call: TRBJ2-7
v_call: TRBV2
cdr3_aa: CASSENRRYEQYF

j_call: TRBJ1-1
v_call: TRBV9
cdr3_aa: CASSVGRDRVGTEAFF

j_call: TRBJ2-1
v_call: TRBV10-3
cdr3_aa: CAISTSPDTNEQFF

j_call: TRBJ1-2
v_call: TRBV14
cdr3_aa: CASSHDPRQGYYGYTF

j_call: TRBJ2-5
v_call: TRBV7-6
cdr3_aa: CASSPGGFETQYF

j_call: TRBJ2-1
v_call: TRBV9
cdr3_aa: CASSVDRVYNEQFF

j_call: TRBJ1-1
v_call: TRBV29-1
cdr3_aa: CSVGQGGTEAFF

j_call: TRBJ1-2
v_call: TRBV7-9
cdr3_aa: CASSLGQSYGYTF

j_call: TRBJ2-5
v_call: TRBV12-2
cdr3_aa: CASRPSGAGLLKTQYF

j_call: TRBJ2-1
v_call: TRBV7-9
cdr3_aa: CASVPDRVDNEQFF

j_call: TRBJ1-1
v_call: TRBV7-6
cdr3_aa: CASSPGGPWGTEAFF

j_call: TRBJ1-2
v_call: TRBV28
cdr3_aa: CASSSGTGVPGGYTF

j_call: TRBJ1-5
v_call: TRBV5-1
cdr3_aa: CASSPGHNQPQHF

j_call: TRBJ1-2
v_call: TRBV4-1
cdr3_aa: CASAPGWGGYTF

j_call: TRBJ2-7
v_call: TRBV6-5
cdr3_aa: CASRPDRRTNYEQYF

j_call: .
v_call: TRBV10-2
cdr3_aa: CASNPGLASYEQYF

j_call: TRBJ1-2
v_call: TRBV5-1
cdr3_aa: CASSLGGGGYTF

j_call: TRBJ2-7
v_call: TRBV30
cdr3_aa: CAWSRTPYEQYF

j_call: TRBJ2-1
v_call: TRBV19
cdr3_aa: CASSVLAGGSSYNEQFF